Below are 24 T cell receptor beta chains sequenced from a single sample in a study of STAT5B mutations in CD4+ large granular lymphocyte leukemia. Sequenced by immunoSEQ multiplex PCR; TCRdb stores in-frame clones only, minus some. Of roughly 48,000 clones in the sample, roughly 72% were seen once. Sample: CD4+ T cells from blood buffy coats. The origin of the receptors is a human donor in good health.

This rearrangement joins TRBV18 to TRBJ1-2; TRBD1 matches at 7 bases. The CDR3 sequence is 14 residues long. J was trimmed by 5 bases and V by 6 bases; bases with no gene match: 9. Germline lookup yields CDR1 KGHSH and CDR2 LQKENI. The CDR3 reads CASSRGQVTYGYTF. The CDR3 DNA reads TGTGCCAGCTCTCGCGGACAGGTGACTTATGGCTACACCTTC. Together with reference TRBV18 and TRBJ1-2, the CDR3 gives the full variable domain: NAGVMQNPRHLVRRRGQEARLRCSPMKGHSHVYWYRQLPEEGLKFMVYLQKENIIDESGMPKERFSAEFPKEGPSILRIQQVVRGDSAAYFCASSRGQVTYGYTFGSGTRLTVV.

V is TRBV7-9 and J is TRBJ2-1; D is possibly TRBD2 (6 bases). The CDR3 is made up of 14 amino acids. The germline CDR1 and CDR2 sequences are SEHNR and FQNEAQ (reference sequence). Between the trimmed V and J ends, which lost 5 bases and 5 bases, there was a span of 13 bases. This CDR3 is CASSHVTGDNEQFF. The CDR3 nucleotides read TGTGCCAGCAGCCACGTGACGGGGGACAATGAGCAGTTCTTC.

The J gene is TRBJ1-4, the V gene TRBV5-1; TRBD1 might be the D (5 bases). There are 16 residues in the CDR3. The V end was cut by 1 base, the J end by 0 bases, with 10 bases between. Germline loops: CDR1 SGHRS, CDR2 YFSETQ. Here the CDR3 reads CASSLSGTATNEKLFF. The CDR3 DNA reads as TGCGCCAGCAGCTTGTCGGGGACCGCAACTAATGAAAAACTGTTTTTT.

This clone showed up just once. The chain is built from TRBV7-8 and TRBJ2-4; 10 bases agree with TRBD1. Germline CDR1 is SGHVS and CDR2 is FQNEAQ. This CDR3 region has 13 residues. V was clipped by 5 bases and J by 6 bases; unmatched bases: 1. CDR3 protein: CASSRDRGNIQYF. The CDR3 bases are TGTGCCAGCAGCAGGGACAGGGGAAACATTCAGTACTTC. Full variable domain (remainder filled in from reference TRBV7-8 and TRBJ2-4): GAGVSQSPRYKVAKRGQDVALRCDPISGHVSLFWYQQALGQGPEFLTYFQNEAQLDKSGLPSDRFFAERPEGSVSTLKIQRTQQEDSAVYLCASSRDRGNIQYFGAGTRLSVL.

CDR3 nucleotide sequence: TGTGCCAGCAGCTTAGAGTGGGGCGGGGGGGAGACCCAGTACTTC. Protein product: CASSLEWGGGETQYF. V and J are TRBV7-6 and TRBJ2-5; 8 bases agree with TRBD2. This CDR3 region has 15 residues. Germline V gene lookup returns CDR1 SGHVS and CDR2 FNYEAQ. Unmatched junction bases numbered 6, after V lost 1 base and J lost 5 bases.

The gene calls are TRBV19 and TRBJ1-1; D is uncertain. Germline V gene sequence: CDR1 LNHDA, CDR2 SQIVND (reference sequence). Between the trimmed V and J ends, which lost 5 bases and 1 base, there was a span of 11 bases. This CDR3 is built from 14 residues. CDR3 region: CASSWVLGNTEAFF. Written as DNA, the CDR3 is TGTGCCAGTAGTTGGGTCCTGGGGAACACTGAAGCTTTCTTT.

The chain uses TRBV6-5 and TRBJ2-3, with D possibly being TRBD2 (5 bases). With 7 bases removed from V and 0 bases from J, the gap between germline ends came to 11 bases. Germline values: CDR1 MNHEY, CDR2 SVGAGI. This CDR3 contains 14 residues. Here the CDR3 DNA reads TGTGCCAGCAAGGCGGGCCTAAGCACAGATACGCAGTATTTT. It translates to CASKAGLSTDTQYF.

CDR3 nucleotides: TGCGCCACACGGACCTGGGGACTTAGGGGCGGGGGCCAACAAGAGACCCAGTACTTC. Its protein is CATRTWGLRGGGQQETQYF. This chain links TRBV10-1 with TRBJ2-5; possibly TRBD2 for D (7 bases). The V gene's germline CDR1 is WNHNN and CDR2 SYGVQD (reference sequence). V lost 10 bases to trimming and J lost 2 bases, with 32 bases between them. CDR3 length equals 19 residues.

The CDR3 DNA reads TGTGCCAGCTCTTCCGGGACCCAAGAGACCCAGTACTTC. Translating gives CASSSGTQETQYF. V usage is TRBV18 and J usage is TRBJ2-5; D is perhaps TRBD1 or TRBD2 (5 bases each). The CDR3 runs 13 residues. Germline CDR1 KGHSH, CDR2 LQKENI. V lost 6 bases and J lost 1, with 9 bases in between.

This chain connects TRBV5-4 to TRBJ2-2; D uncertain. Trimming cost V 2 bases and J 5 bases, with 16 bases left between them. Germline CDR1 reads SGHNT; CDR2 reads YYREEE (reference sequence). The CDR3 length is 16 residues. CDR3 nucleotide sequence: TGTGCCAGCAGCTTAGGCACCCGAAGTGGGACCGGGGAGCTGTTTTTT. Amino acids: CASSLGTRSGTGELFF.

This clone appeared a single time. The chain carries TRBV7-9 and TRBJ1-2; TRBD1 agrees at 8 bases. The germline V gene encodes CDR1 SEHNR and CDR2 FQNEAQ (reference sequence). The CDR3 covers 17 residues. Unmatched junction bases numbered 7, after V lost 0 bases and J lost 1 base. For the CDR3, the DNA is TGTGCCAGCAGCTTAGCAGGCGGGACAGGAATTAACTATGGCTACACCTTC. Translating gives CASSLAGGTGINYGYTF.

Judged by abundance, this clone is medium-sized. This chain connects TRBV28 to TRBJ1-6, with 9 bases that match TRBD1. With V trimmed by 7 bases and J by 8 bases, 6 bases remained unmatched. This CDR3 region has 14 residues. Germline CDR1 reads MDHEN; CDR2 reads SYDVKM. CDR3 bases: TGTGCCAGCACCTACGGGACAGGGTATTCACCCCTCCACTTT. Encoded protein: CASTYGTGYSPLHF.

The chain uses TRBV28 and TRBJ2-7; 7 bases fit TRBD1. This CDR3 spans 14 amino acids. CDR1 is MDHEN, CDR2 SYDVKM, per germline. Germline trimming cut 8 bases from V and 3 bases from J; bases unmatched to any gene: 10. In nucleotides, the CDR3 is TGTGCCAGCGGCAGTCGAGGGGACAGCTACGAGCAGTACGTC. Protein sequence: CASGSRGDSYEQYV.

The chain couples TRBV7-9 to TRBJ2-6; possible D gene TRBD2, 5 bases. Germline-derived CDR1 and CDR2 are SEHNR and FQNEAQ (reference sequence). The CDR3 loop spans 14 amino acids. Trimming took off 0 bases at V and 7 bases at J, with 7 bases between the two ends. The CDR3 DNA sequence: TGTGCCAGCAGCTTAGCCCTAGCTGCCAACGTCCTGACTTTC. It is translated as CASSLALAANVLTF.

This chain uses TRBV10-3 with TRBJ2-5; perhaps D is TRBD1 or TRBD2 (5 bases each). Looked up from germline, CDR1 is ENHRY and CDR2 is SYGVKD. V lost 4 bases to trimming and J lost 4 bases, with 10 bases between them. This CDR3 spans 13 amino acids. CDR3 residues: CAISVRGGETQYF. DNA of the CDR3: TGTGCCATCAGTGTGAGGGGTGGAGAGACCCAGTACTTC.

V usage is TRBV19 and J usage is TRBJ2-7; 7 bases fit TRBD2. CDR1 is LNHDA and CDR2 is SQIVND in the germline V gene (reference sequence). V lost 0 bases, J lost 5 bases, and 1 base stayed unmatched. The CDR3 contains 13 residues. In DNA form, the CDR3 reads TGTGCCAGTAGTATAGAGGGAGGGCACGAGCAGTACTTC. This encodes CASSIEGGHEQYF.

The sample holds a few counts of this clone. The V call is TRBV6-1, the J call TRBJ1-1, with D unresolved. Trimming took off 6 bases at V and 0 bases at J, with 5 bases between the two ends. The CDR3 consists of 12 residues. Germline CDR1 reads MNHNS; CDR2 reads SASEGT. Written as DNA, the CDR3 is TGTGCCAGCAGGGATATGAACACTGAAGCTTTCTTT. Protein sequence: CASRDMNTEAFF.

Here the CDR3 reads CASSMVTDSYGYTF. The CDR3 DNA follows: TGTGCCAGTAGTATGGTTACGGATTCCTATGGCTACACCTTC. This chain joins TRBV19 and TRBJ1-2, with no clear D. Germline values: CDR1 LNHDA, CDR2 SQIVND (reference sequence). With 3 bases removed from V and 4 bases from J, the gap between germline ends came to 12 bases. This CDR3 has 14 amino acids.

This sequence joins TRBV27 and TRBJ2-3; D unresolved. The CDR3 is 13 amino acids. Germline V gene lookup returns CDR1 MNHEY and CDR2 SMNVEV (reference sequence). V lost 7 bases, J lost 3 bases, and 11 bases lay in between. The CDR3 protein is CASTSRPTDTQYF. CDR3 nucleotides: TGTGCCAGCACCTCTCGGCCGACAGATACGCAGTATTTT.

V is TRBV28 and J is TRBJ2-2, with TRBD1 identical over 7 bases. This CDR3 is 13 amino acids long. The V gene end was trimmed by 4 bases and the J gene end by 5 bases; junction bases not matched to a gene: 1. Per germline, CDR1 MDHEN and CDR2 SYDVKM. DNA for the CDR3: TGTGCCAGCAGTTCACAGGGGACCGGGGAGCTGTTTTTT. Amino acids: CASSSQGTGELFF.

J is TRBJ1-2 and V is TRBV9; TRBD1 is a possible D gene (6 bases). The germline V gene encodes CDR1 SGDLS and CDR2 YYNGEE. This CDR3 spans 16 amino acids. Between the trimmed V and J ends, which lost 0 bases and 4 bases, there was a span of 16 bases. The DNA for the CDR3 is TGTGCCAGCAGCGTAGGGGGGCGAGTAGGCAGCTATGGCTACACCTTC. Translation: CASSVGGRVGSYGYTF.

The chain is built from TRBV5-1 and TRBJ2-3, with 8 bases identical to TRBD1. With 1 base clipped from V and 2 bases from J, the junction kept 6 bases outside the gene matches. Per the germline V gene, CDR1 is SGHRS and CDR2 is YFSETQ. CDR3 size: 16 residues. The DNA for the CDR3 is TGCGCCAGCAGCTTGTTGCCAGGGGGCATCACAGATACGCAGTATTTT. It encodes CASSLLPGGITDTQYF.

This clone was counted only a few times. The rearrangement joins TRBV6-1 to TRBJ2-3, with D hard to call. Germline CDR1 is MNHNS and CDR2 is SASEGT. CDR3 length: 12 amino acids. Trimming removed 8 bases at V and 3 bases at J, with 9 bases between. CDR3 protein: CASRLVTDTQYF. CDR3 nucleotide sequence: TGTGCCAGCCGGCTAGTTACAGATACGCAGTATTTT.

The CDR3 DNA reads as TGTGCCAGCAGCTTACTAGCGGGGGGGCAGTTCTTC. Protein sequence: CASSLLAGGQFF. The chain joins TRBV7-2 to TRBJ2-1; 11 bases fit TRBD2. The V gene end was trimmed by 2 bases and the J gene end by 12 bases; junction bases not matched to a gene: 0. The CDR3 is made up of 12 amino acids. Germline V gene data show CDR1 as SGHTA and CDR2 as FQGNSA. The variable domain in full, completed from reference TRBV7-2 and TRBJ2-1, reads GAGVSQSPSNKVTEKGKDVELRCDPISGHTALYWYRQSLGQGLEFLIYFQGNSAPDKSGLPSDRFSAERTGGSVSTLTIQRTQQEDSAVYLCASSLLAGGQFFGPGTRLTVL.